Given below is one TCR beta chain in context. This entry comes from a study of blood T cell repertoires in COVID-19. For the study at large: Sources were T cells, B-cell-depleted T cells, or PBMCs; the material itself was cDNA or gDNA.

V lost 5 bases, J lost 0 bases, and 11 bases lay in between. Germline assignment: CDR1 SGHDN and CDR2 FVKESK. CDR3 length: 15 amino acids. Clones were sequenced by immunoSEQ multiplex PCR, and TCRdb holds only the in-frame ones, with some missing. The sample comprises around 150,000 clones, about four fifths of which are singletons, and approximately 10% rests with the top ten. The chain recombines TRBV14 with TRBJ2-1; weak D call: TRBD2 (7 bases). The sequenced sample consisted of peripheral blood. The sequence was obtained from a man in his 60s with active or convalescent COVID-19. CDR3 sequence: CASSGRGSSYNEQFF. As DNA, the CDR3 is TGTGCCAGCAGCGGGAGGGGGAGCTCCTACAATGAGCAGTTCTTC.